This T cell receptor (beta chain) emerged from a study of identical twins. The cDNA had a unique molecular identifier and a template-switch universal primer site. TCRdb analysed the 5' RACE reads with MiXCR anew, one entry per CDR3 protein. The data show about 660,000 distinct CDR3 sequences, 8.6% seen once. Trimming stripped 0 bases from V and 2 bases from J, with 13 bases between. CDR1 is MNHEY, CDR2 SVGAGI, per germline. The CDR3 runs 16 residues. This clonotype was recorded a few times. These data also featured in a second study, about yellow fever vaccine responses in identical twins.

This chain connects TRBV6-5 to TRBJ2-5, with D perhaps TRBD1 (6 bases). This TCR derives from a woman in her late teens or twenties in good health. Sequencing input: PBMCs. In DNA, the CDR3 is TGTGCCAGCAGTTACTCCAGGGGTGAGGGACAAGAGACCCAGTACTTC. It codes for CASSYSRGEGQETQYF.